These T cell receptor beta chains were read from a single sample in a study of blood T cell repertoires in COVID-19. Profiled with immunoSEQ multiplex PCR; TCRdb holds only in-frame clones, not every one. The repertoire holds about 210,000 clones, with approximately 78% as singletons. The specimen sequenced was peripheral blood. The receptors originated from a woman in her 40s with acute or convalescent COVID-19. Both conserved end residues are part of each CDR3.

TRBJ2-1	TRBV27	CASISGHEQFF
TRBJ2-3	TRBV10-3	CAIRWEDTQYF
TRBJ2-1	TRBV5-1	CASSLDSGGYNEQFF
TRBJ2-7	TRBV4-3	CASSQDRTGPSYEQYF
TRBJ2-1	TRBV3-1/TRBV3-2	CASSQVGGASYNEQFF
TRBJ2-4	TRBV29-1	CSVALSGGNIQYF
TRBJ1-6	TRBV30	CACSGQFNSPLHF
TRBJ2-1	TRBV6-5	CASRPIGQGREQFF
TRBJ2-7	TRBV4-2	CASSQVRDSSYEQYF
TRBJ1-1	TRBV7-8	CASSLVRWGLGEAFF
TRBJ1-2	TRBV6-5	CASSPGGGKGGYTF
TRBJ1-1	TRBV11-2	CASSLIFNTEAFF
TRBJ2-1	TRBV21-1	CASSKDQDRVYNEQFF
TRBJ2-2	TRBV3-1/TRBV3-2	CASSHALAGGAGELFF
TRBJ1-3	TRBV7-9	CASSLRDRVNTIYF
TRBJ2-3	TRBV5-1	CASRGRTRTDTQYF
TRBJ1-5	TRBV19	CASKEGPGNQPQHF
TRBJ1-2	TRBV18	CASSPNTLVSGYTF
TRBJ2-3	TRBV27	CASSPGTALATDTQYF
TRBJ1-1	TRBV9	CASSKGGEKNTEAFF
TRBJ1-5	TRBV30	CAWSAGVGQPQHF
TRBJ2-7	TRBV13	CASSPGRDEQYF
TRBJ1-2	TRBV2	CASSEIRGATF
TRBJ2-3	TRBV6-2/TRBV6-3	CASSPGTSGRDTQYF
TRBJ2-1	TRBV2	CASSGELANEQFF
TRBJ2-3	TRBV21-1	CARTRGYF
TRBJ1-1	TRBV5-6	CASSFPGEMNTEAFF
TRBJ2-7	TRBV30	CAWSEDRPYEQYF
TRBJ2-7	TRBV10-3	CATRDRGRYEQYF
TRBJ2-1	TRBV19	CASSIGRGVNEQFF
TRBJ2-1	TRBV19	CASSIRGGDEQFF
TRBJ1-1	TRBV7-3	CASKTDQNTEAFF
TRBJ2-7	TRBV27	CASSSLQGSYHEQYF
TRBJ2-7	TRBV7-2	CASSLTALYEQYF
TRBJ1-6	TRBV18	CASSPSGDRGGSPLHF
TRBJ2-3	TRBV7-9	CASGGTSTDTQYF
TRBJ2-2	TRBV4-3	CASSLEPGLADRNTGELFF
TRBJ2-7	TRBV18	CASSSGVGDEQYF
TRBJ2-6	TRBV2	CASRRQQNPGANVLTF
TRBJ1-1	TRBV18	CASSPETRGTEAFF
TRBJ1-1	TRBV5-6	CASSFPRLGAGTEAFF
TRBJ1-2	TRBV29-1	CSAVNREGHYGYTF
TRBJ2-1	TRBV6-5	CASRQGPYNEQFF